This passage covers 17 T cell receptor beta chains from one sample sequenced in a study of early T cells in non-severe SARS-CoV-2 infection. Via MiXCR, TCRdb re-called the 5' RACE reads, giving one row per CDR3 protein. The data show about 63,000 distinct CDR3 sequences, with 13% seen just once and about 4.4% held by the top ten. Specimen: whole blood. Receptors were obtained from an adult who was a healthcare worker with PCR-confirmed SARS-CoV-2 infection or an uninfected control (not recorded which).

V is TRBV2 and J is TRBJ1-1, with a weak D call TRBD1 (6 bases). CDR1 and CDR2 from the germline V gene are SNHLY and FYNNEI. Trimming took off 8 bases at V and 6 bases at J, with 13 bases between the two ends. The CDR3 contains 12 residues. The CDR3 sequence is CASAFYRAEAFF. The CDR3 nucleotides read TGTGCCAGCGCATTTTACAGGGCTGAAGCTTTCTTT.

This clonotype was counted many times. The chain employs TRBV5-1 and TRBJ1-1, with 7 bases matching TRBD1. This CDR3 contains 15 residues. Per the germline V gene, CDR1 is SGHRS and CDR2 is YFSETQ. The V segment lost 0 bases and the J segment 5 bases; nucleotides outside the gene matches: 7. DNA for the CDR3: TGCGCCAGCAGCTTGGGGACAGGAGCGCGGACTGAAGCTTTCTTT. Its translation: CASSLGTGARTEAFF.

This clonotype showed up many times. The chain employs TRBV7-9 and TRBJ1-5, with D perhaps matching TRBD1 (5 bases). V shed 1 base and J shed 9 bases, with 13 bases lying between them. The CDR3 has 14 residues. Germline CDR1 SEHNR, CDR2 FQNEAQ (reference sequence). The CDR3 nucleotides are TGTGCCAGCAGCTTAGGGAGGGACTTGGGGCCCCAGCATTTT. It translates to CASSLGRDLGPQHF. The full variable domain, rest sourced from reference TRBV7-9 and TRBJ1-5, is DTGVSQNPRHKITKRGQNVTFRCDPISEHNRLYWYRQTLGQGPEFLTYFQNEAQLEKSRLLSDRFSAERPKGSFSTLEIQRTEQGDSAMYLCASSLGRDLGPQHFGDGTRLSIL.

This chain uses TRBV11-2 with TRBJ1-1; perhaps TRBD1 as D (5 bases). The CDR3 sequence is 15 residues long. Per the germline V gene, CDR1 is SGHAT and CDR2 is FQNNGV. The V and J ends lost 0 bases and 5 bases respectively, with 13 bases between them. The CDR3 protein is CASSLEVSGGTEAFF. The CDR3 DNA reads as TGTGCCAGCAGCTTAGAGGTCTCTGGGGGAACTGAAGCTTTCTTT.

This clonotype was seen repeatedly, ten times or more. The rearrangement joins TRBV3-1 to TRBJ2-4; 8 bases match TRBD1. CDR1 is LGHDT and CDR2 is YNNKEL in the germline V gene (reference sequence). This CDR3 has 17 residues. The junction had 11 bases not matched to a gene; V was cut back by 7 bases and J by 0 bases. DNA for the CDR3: TGTGCCAGCACCAAAGGTCGACAGGGGCTAGCCAAAAACATTCAGTACTTC. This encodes CASTKGRQGLAKNIQYF.

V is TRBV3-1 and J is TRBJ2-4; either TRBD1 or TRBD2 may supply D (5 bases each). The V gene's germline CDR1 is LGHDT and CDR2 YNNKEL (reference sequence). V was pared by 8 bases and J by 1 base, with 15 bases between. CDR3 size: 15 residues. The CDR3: CASATRGRAKNIQYF. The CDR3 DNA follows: TGTGCCAGCGCCACGAGGGGCAGGGCCAAAAACATTCAGTACTTC. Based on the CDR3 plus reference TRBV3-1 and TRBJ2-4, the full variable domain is DTAVSQTPKYLVTQMGNDKSIKCEQNLGHDTMYWYKQDSKKFLKIMFSYNNKELIINETVPNRFSPKSPDKAHLNLHINSLELGDSAVYFCASATRGRAKNIQYFGAGTRLSVL.

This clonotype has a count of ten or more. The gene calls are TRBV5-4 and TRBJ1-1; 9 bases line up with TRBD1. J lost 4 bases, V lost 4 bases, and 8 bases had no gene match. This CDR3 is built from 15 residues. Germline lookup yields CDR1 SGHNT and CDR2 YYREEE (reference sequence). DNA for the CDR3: TGTGCCAGCAGCCCCCGGGACAGGGCCGGCACTGAAGCTTTCTTT. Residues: CASSPRDRAGTEAFF.

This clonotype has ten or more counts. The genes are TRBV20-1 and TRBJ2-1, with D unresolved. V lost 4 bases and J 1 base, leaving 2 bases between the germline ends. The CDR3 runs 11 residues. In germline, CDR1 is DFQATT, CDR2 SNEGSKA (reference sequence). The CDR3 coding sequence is TGCAGTGCTAAGTCCTACAATGAGCAGTTCTTC. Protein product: CSAKSYNEQFF.

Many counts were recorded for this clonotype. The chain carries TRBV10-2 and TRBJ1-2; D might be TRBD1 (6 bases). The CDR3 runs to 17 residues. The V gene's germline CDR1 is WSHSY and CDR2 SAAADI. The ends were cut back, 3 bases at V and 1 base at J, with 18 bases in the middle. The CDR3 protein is CASSEVAGAANNYGYTF. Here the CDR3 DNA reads TGCGCCAGCAGTGAAGTGGCGGGGGCCGCTAATAACTATGGCTACACCTTC.

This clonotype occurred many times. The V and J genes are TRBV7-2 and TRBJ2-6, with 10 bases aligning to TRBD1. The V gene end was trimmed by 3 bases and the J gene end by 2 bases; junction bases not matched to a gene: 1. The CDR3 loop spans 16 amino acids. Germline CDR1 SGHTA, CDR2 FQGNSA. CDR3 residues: CASSLTGGAGANVLTF. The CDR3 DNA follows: TGTGCCAGCAGCTTGACAGGGGGCGCTGGGGCCAACGTCCTGACTTTC.

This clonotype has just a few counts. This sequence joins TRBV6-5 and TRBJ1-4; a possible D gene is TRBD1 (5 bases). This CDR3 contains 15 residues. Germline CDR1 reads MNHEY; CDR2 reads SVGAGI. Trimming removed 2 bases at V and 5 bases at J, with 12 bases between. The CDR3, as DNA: TGTGCCAGCAGTTACGCTCAGGGACCCAATGAAAAACTGTTTTTT. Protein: CASSYAQGPNEKLFF.

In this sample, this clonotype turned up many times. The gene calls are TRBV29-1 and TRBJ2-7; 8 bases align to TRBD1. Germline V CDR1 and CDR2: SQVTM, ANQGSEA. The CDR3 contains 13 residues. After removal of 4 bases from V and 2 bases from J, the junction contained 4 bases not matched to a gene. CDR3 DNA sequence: TGCAGCGTTGGGGGGACAGGCGCCTACGAGCAGTACTTC. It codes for CSVGGTGAYEQYF.

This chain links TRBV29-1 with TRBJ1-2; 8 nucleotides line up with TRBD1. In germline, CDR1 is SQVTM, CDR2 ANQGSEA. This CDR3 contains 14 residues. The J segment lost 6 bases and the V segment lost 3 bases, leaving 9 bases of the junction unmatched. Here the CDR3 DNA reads TGCAGCGTTGATCCAAAGGGGACAGGCCATGGCTACACCTTC. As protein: CSVDPKGTGHGYTF.

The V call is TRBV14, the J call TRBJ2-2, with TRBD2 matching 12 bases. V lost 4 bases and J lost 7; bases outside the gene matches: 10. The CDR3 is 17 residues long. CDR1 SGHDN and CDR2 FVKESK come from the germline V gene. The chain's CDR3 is CASSPRLAGVHIGELFF. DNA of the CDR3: TGTGCCAGCAGCCCAAGACTAGCGGGGGTCCACATCGGGGAGCTGTTTTTT.

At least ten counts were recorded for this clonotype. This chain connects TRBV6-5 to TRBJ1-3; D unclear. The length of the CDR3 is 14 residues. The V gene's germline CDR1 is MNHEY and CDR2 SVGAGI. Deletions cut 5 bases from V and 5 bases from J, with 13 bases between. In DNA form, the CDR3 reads TGTGCCAGCAGTACCCCGACAAGTCGAAACACCATATATTTT. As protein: CASSTPTSRNTIYF.

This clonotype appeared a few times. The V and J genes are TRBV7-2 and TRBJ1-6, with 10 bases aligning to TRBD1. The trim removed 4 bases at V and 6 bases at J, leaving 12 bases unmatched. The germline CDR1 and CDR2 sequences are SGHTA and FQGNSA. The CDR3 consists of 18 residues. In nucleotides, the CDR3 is TGTGCCAGCAGCTCTAGGGTATCGGGGGACAGGGGTAATTCACCCCTCCACTTT. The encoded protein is CASSSRVSGDRGNSPLHF. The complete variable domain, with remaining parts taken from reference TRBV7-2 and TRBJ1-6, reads GAGVSQSPSNKVTEKGKDVELRCDPISGHTALYWYRQSLGQGLEFLIYFQGNSAPDKSGLPSDRFSAERTGGSVSTLTIQRTQQEDSAVYLCASSSRVSGDRGNSPLHFGNGTRLTVT.

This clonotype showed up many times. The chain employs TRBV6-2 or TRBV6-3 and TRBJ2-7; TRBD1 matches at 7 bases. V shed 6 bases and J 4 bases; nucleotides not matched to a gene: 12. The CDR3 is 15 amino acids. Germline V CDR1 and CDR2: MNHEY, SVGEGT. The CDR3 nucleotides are TGTGCCAGCAGACCGGGACAGTTACTGAAGTACGAGCAGTACTTC. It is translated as CASRPGQLLKYEQYF.